This paragraph reports one T cell receptor (beta chain). Its antigen remains unidentified. This entry comes from a study of monozygotic twins with inflammatory bowel disease. Study results and limitations: Discordant twins had repertoire similarity that did not differ from that of concordant twins, possibly from limited power.

Total RNA, at roughly 3,700 ng, went into every TCR library. Molecular identifiers with 6-nucleotide sample barcodes were added during cDNA synthesis via template switching. Two nested PCRs, approximately 16 and 9 cycles, amplified TCRalpha and TCRbeta cDNA. Using the 5' RACE reads, TCRdb records one entry per CDR3 protein without DNA. Found here are about 330,000 distinct CDR3 sequences; the top ten clones hold around 2%. Sample: blood. The source is a human donor with ulcerative colitis or Crohn's disease, or a healthy co-twin of an affected twin (not recorded which).

The CDR3 sequence: CASTPQGRRDTQYF. The chain employs TRBV12-3 or TRBV12-4 and TRBJ2-3; TCRdb returns TRBD1, unconfirmable since there is no DNA. The CDR3 loop spans 14 amino acids.